Shown below are 23 T cell receptor beta chains from a single sample sequenced in a study of PD-L1 blockade in urothelial cancer. Sequencing used immunoSEQ multiplex PCR; TCRdb keeps in-frame clones, though not all of them. The sample contains some 71,000 clones, about 86% of which appear only once. The time point: pretreatment peripheral blood. Specimen: PBMCs, collected around atezolizumab (anti-PD-L1) treatment. All receptors come from a man aged 55 to 70 with urothelial cancer.

About this clone itself: Other DNA sequences in this specimen translate into the identical CDR3. The chain couples TRBV6-1 to TRBJ1-2, with D maybe TRBD1 (5 bases). This CDR3 has 13 amino acids. The V and J ends lost 2 bases and 8 bases respectively, with 12 bases between them. CDR1 MNHNS and CDR2 SASEGT come from the germline V gene. CDR3 bases: TGTGCCAGCAGTGAAATTAGGGGTGGCGGCTACACCTTC. Translation gives CASSEIRGGGYTF.

The chain couples TRBV28 to TRBJ2-5, with TRBD2 as a possible D gene (6 bases). The V end lost 5 bases, the J end lost 4 bases, and 14 bases lay between the germline ends. CDR1 is MDHEN and CDR2 is SYDVKM in the germline V gene. The CDR3 covers 14 residues. CDR3 sequence reads: CASSPFGGGETQYF. The DNA of the CDR3 is TGTGCCAGCAGTCCCTTCGGGGGAGGAGAGACCCAGTACTTC.

The rearrangement links TRBV6-1 to TRBJ2-7; 7 bases align to TRBD1. V lost 1 base, J lost 2 bases, and 5 bases stayed unmatched. The CDR3 runs 15 residues. CDR1 is MNHNS and CDR2 is SASEGT in the germline V gene. CDR3 in amino acids: CASSEGLTGPYEQYF. CDR3 nucleotide sequence: TGTGCCAGCAGTGAAGGTCTGACAGGGCCCTACGAGCAGTACTTC.

The chain joins TRBV4-1 to TRBJ2-5; a weak D match, TRBD1 (7 bases). This CDR3 is 16 amino acids long. Germline lookup yields CDR1 MGHRA and CDR2 YSYEKL. Trimming stripped 3 bases from V and 5 bases from J, with 19 bases between. The CDR3 region is CASSHSFRGRSETQYF. CDR3 sequence (DNA): TGCGCCAGCAGCCACTCCTTCAGGGGGAGGTCTGAGACCCAGTACTTC.

The CDR3 loop reads CASSFDSTSIGGELFF. In nucleotides, the CDR3 is TGTGCCAGCAGCTTCGATTCCACTAGTATTGGCGGGGAGCTGTTTTTT. V usage is TRBV11-3 and J usage is TRBJ2-2, with D possibly TRBD2 on 5 matching bases. Per germline, CDR1 SGHNT and CDR2 YENEEA. Deletions cut 3 bases from V and 7 bases from J, with 18 bases between. The CDR3 covers 16 residues.

The chain has TRBV28 and TRBJ2-7; D is ambiguous. CDR1 is MDHEN, CDR2 SYDVKM, per germline. This CDR3 is 15 amino acids long. The V end lost 3 bases, the J end lost 0 bases, and 12 bases lay between the germline ends. The CDR3 DNA reads TGTGCCAGCAGTTTTAGTCCCGAAAGCTCCTACGAGCAGTACTTC. Its protein is CASSFSPESSYEQYF.

The V call is TRBV5-4, the J call TRBJ2-1; 7 nucleotides agree with TRBD2. With 3 bases clipped from V and 5 bases from J, the junction kept 5 bases outside the gene matches. CDR1 is SGHNT, CDR2 YYREEE, per germline (reference sequence). This CDR3 is 14 amino acids long. CDR3 nucleotide sequence: TGTGCCAGCAGCTCGACGGGACTACACAATGAGCAGTTCTTC. Amino acid sequence: CASSSTGLHNEQFF.

This clone turned up a few times. V and J are TRBV6-5 and TRBJ2-7, with unresolved D. This CDR3 has 10 amino acids. Trimming took 7 bases from V and 4 from J, leaving 5 bases between them. CDR1 and CDR2 (germline): MNHEY, SVGAGI. The CDR3 here is CASIGYEQYF. The CDR3 DNA reads TGTGCCAGCATCGGTTACGAGCAGTACTTC.

This clone showed up just once. This sequence joins TRBV20-1 and TRBJ2-3, with 7 bases fitting TRBD2. The V gene end was trimmed by 6 bases and the J gene end by 4 bases; junction bases not matched to a gene: 1. Germline CDR1 reads DFQATT; CDR2 reads SNEGSKA (reference sequence). The CDR3 is made up of 11 amino acids. CDR3 residues: CSAGLADTQYF. The DNA for the CDR3 is TGCAGTGCAGGACTAGCAGATACGCAGTATTTT.

This chain uses TRBV7-2 with TRBJ2-5, with 8 bases lining up with TRBD1. V lost 5 bases, J lost 1 base, and 6 bases stayed unmatched. The CDR3 runs to 15 residues. Germline V CDR1 and CDR2: SGHTA, FQGNSA. The CDR3 bases are TGTGCCAGCAGCATTCAGGGGGCTGGCCAAGAGACCCAGTACTTC. It is translated as CASSIQGAGQETQYF.

This clone was seen more than once but under ten times. The junction departs from germline at one end; a sequencing error may be responsible. The V gene is TRBV7-9, the J gene TRBJ2-5; 9 nucleotides align to TRBD1. Per the germline V gene, CDR1 is SEHNR and CDR2 is FQNEAQ (reference sequence). The CDR3 runs 16 residues. The CDR3 region is CASSLDGTGHQESQYF. Written as DNA, the CDR3 is TGTGCCAGCAGCTTGGACGGGACAGGGCATCAAGAGAGCCAGTACTTC. The full variable domain, with the rest looked up from reference TRBV7-9 and TRBJ2-5, is DTGVSQNPRHKITKRGQNVTFRCDPISEHNRLYWYRQTLGQGPEFLTYFQNEAQLEKSRLLSDRFSAERPKGSFSTLEIQRTEQGDSAMYLCASSLDGTGHQESQYFGPGTRLLVL.

This rearrangement joins TRBV5-1 to TRBJ2-7; 8 nucleotides match TRBD1. V lost 0 bases, J lost 2 bases, and 4 bases stayed unmatched. The CDR3 has 15 amino acids. Germline V lookup: CDR1 SGHRS, CDR2 YFSETQ. Here the CDR3 DNA reads TGCGCCAGCAGCTTGGTCGGACAGGGTACCTACGAGCAGTACTTC. Protein: CASSLVGQGTYEQYF. Combining the CDR3 with reference TRBV5-1 and TRBJ2-7 gives the whole variable domain KAGVTQTPRYLIKTRGQQVTLSCSPISGHRSVSWYQQTPGQGLQFLFEYFSETQRNKGNFPGRFSGRQFSNSRSEMNVSTLELGDSALYLCASSLVGQGTYEQYFGPGTRLTVT.

This clone was counted a single time. The chain is built from TRBV27 and TRBJ1-1; no definite D call. Germline V gives CDR1 MNHEY, CDR2 SMNVEV (reference sequence). There are 14 residues in the CDR3. Trimming stripped 5 bases from V and 5 bases from J, with 15 bases between. CDR3 bases: TGTGCCAGCAGTAATACAATCTTAGCAACTGAAGCTTTCTTT. This sequence encodes CASSNTILATEAFF.

The chain combines TRBV5-3 with TRBJ2-3, with 15 bases that match TRBD2. TRBV5-3 is given ORF status, its function remaining uncertain. The CDR3 consists of 18 residues. Trimming at V came to 0 bases and at J to 4 bases, leaving 6 bases not matched to a gene. Here the CDR3 reads CARSLAGTSGGSPDTQYF. DNA of the CDR3: TGTGCCAGAAGCTTGGCCGGGACTAGCGGGGGGAGTCCAGATACGCAGTATTTT.

The rearrangement uses TRBV15 and TRBJ1-6; D gene ambiguous. CDR3 length equals 15 residues. CDR1 and CDR2 from the germline V gene are LNHNV and YYDKDF (reference sequence). Deletions cut 0 bases from V and 0 bases from J, with 3 bases between. CDR3 sequence reads: CATSRDNSYNSPLHF. As DNA, the CDR3 is TGTGCCACCAGCAGAGATAACTCCTATAATTCACCCCTCCACTTT.

The chain is built from TRBV5-1 and TRBJ2-3; the match to TRBD1 covers 7 bases. V was pared by 2 bases and J by 0 bases, with 3 bases of the junction left unmatched. The germline gives CDR1 SGHRS, CDR2 YFSETQ. The CDR3 loop spans 15 amino acids. DNA for the CDR3: TGCGCCAGCAGCTTAGACAGGGCTAGCACAGATACGCAGTATTTT. This sequence encodes CASSLDRASTDTQYF.

The chain combines TRBV7-2 with TRBJ1-3; no firm D call. Germline lookup yields CDR1 SGHTA and CDR2 FQGNSA. CDR3 length equals 16 residues. Trimming cost V 7 bases and J 0 bases, with 16 bases left between them. Here the CDR3 DNA reads TGTGCCAGCAACCCGAGAGGGCCCCTCTCTGGAAACACCATATATTTT. Amino acid sequence: CASNPRGPLSGNTIYF. The full variable domain, in which reference TRBV7-2 and TRBJ1-3 provide the parts outside the CDR3, is GAGVSQSPSNKVTEKGKDVELRCDPISGHTALYWYRQSLGQGLEFLIYFQGNSAPDKSGLPSDRFSAERTGGSVSTLTIQRTQQEDSAVYLCASNPRGPLSGNTIYFGEGSWLTVV.

In its sample, this clone was seen many times. The chain joins TRBV5-1 to TRBJ1-4; 7 bases line up with TRBD1. Trimming cost V 4 bases and J 8 bases; bases outside gene matches: 11. Germline values: CDR1 SGHRS, CDR2 YFSETQ. This CDR3 region has 15 residues. The CDR3 protein is CASSIDRVSGEKLFF. The CDR3 coding sequence is TGCGCCAGCAGCATAGACAGGGTCTCGGGGGAAAAACTGTTTTTT.

The chain combines TRBV2 with TRBJ1-2; D might be TRBD1 (6 bases). Trimming removed 7 bases from V and 4 bases from J, with 13 bases in between. The CDR3 is made up of 13 amino acids. The germline gives CDR1 SNHLY, CDR2 FYNNEI. In DNA, the CDR3 is TGTGCCAGCATTATCGGACAGAGCTATGGCTACACCTTC. Translating gives CASIIGQSYGYTF.

V gene TRBV12-5 combines with J gene TRBJ2-1, with D hard to call. Trimming left V 7 bases short and J 0 bases short, with 7 bases between. The length of the CDR3 is 13 residues. Germline assignment: CDR1 LGHNT and CDR2 FRNRAP. CDR3 DNA sequence: TGTGCTAGTGCTTCGAGCTCCTACAATGAGCAGTTCTTC. Translation: CASASSSYNEQFF.

The chain has TRBV14 and TRBJ2-7; D might be TRBD2 (5 bases). The length of the CDR3 is 16 residues. V was pared by 1 base and J by 2 bases, with 15 bases between. CDR1 and CDR2 from the germline V gene are SGHDN and FVKESK. DNA of the CDR3: TGTGCCAGCAGCCAAGGATGGCCGGGATTAGCCTACGAGCAGTACTTC. It translates to CASSQGWPGLAYEQYF.

The J gene is TRBJ1-1, the V gene TRBV6-5, with 7 bases matching TRBD1. The CDR3 length is 15 residues. CDR1 and CDR2 (germline): MNHEY, SVGAGI. The trim removed 2 bases at V and 4 bases at J, leaving 7 bases unmatched. CDR3 nucleotides: TGTGCCAGCAGTTACGAGGTTGGGACAGTCACTGAAGCTTTCTTT. Translating it yields CASSYEVGTVTEAFF.

This chain uses TRBV7-2 with TRBJ2-3, with TRBD1 matching over 9 bases. In germline, CDR1 is SGHTA, CDR2 FQGNSA. This CDR3 has 15 residues. V shed 7 bases and J 1 base; nucleotides not matched to a gene: 6. The CDR3 protein is CASTLQGAGTDTQYF. The CDR3 DNA follows: TGTGCCAGCACCCTACAGGGGGCTGGCACAGATACGCAGTATTTT.